The 14 T cell receptor beta chains below all came from one sample that was sequenced in a study of cytomegalovirus exposure and HLA in healthy donors. The primer mix had 60 Vbeta and 13 Jbeta primers. Measured with immunoSEQ multiplex PCR; TCRdb has only the in-frame clones, and not every one. The repertoire consists of around 200,000 clones, with around two thirds occurring once and the leading ten covering around 3.2%. The sequencing input was PBMCs. The receptors originated from a man in his forties in good health and CMV-seronegative.

The V and J genes are TRBV19 and TRBJ2-5; 16 bases map to TRBD2. The CDR3 extends over 17 amino acids. Germline-derived CDR1 and CDR2 are LNHDA and SQIVND (reference sequence). J was trimmed by 6 bases and V by 6 bases; bases with no gene match: 10. CDR3 DNA sequence: TGTGCCAGTAGGAGTGCGGGACTAGCGGGAGGGCCTCAGACCCAGTACTTC. As protein: CASRSAGLAGGPQTQYF.

With respect to this clone: Relative to the germline gene, one junction end is altered; a read error may explain this. The rearrangement links TRBV18 to TRBJ2-5; no reliable D call. Germline V gene lookup returns CDR1 KGHSH and CDR2 LQKENI. This CDR3 contains 13 residues. CDR3 sequence (DNA): TGTGCCAGCCCACCTTTCACACAAGAGACCCAGTACTTC. Encoded protein: CASPPFTQETQYF. Based on the CDR3 plus reference TRBV18 and TRBJ2-5, the full variable domain is NAGVMQNPRHLVRRRGQEARLRCSPMKGHSHVYWYRQLPEEGLKFMVYLQKENIIDESGMPKERFSAEFPKEGPSILRIQQVVRGDSAAYFCASPPFTQETQYFGPGTRLLVL.

The sample holds a few counts of this clone. This rearrangement joins TRBV6-6 to TRBJ1-1; the D gene is possibly TRBD1 (5 bases). Trimming took 11 bases from V and 6 from J, leaving 16 bases between them. Germline lookup yields CDR1 MNHNY and CDR2 SVGAGI (reference sequence). The CDR3 is 12 residues long. CDR3 loop: CAAVGGQAEAFF. The CDR3 region has the DNA TGTGCCGCTGTGGGGGGTCAGGCTGAAGCTTTCTTT.

The chain combines TRBV11-1 with TRBJ2-4; D might be TRBD2 (6 bases). CDR3 length equals 18 residues. Germline loops: CDR1 SGHAT, CDR2 FQDESV (reference sequence). V lost 4 bases to trimming and J lost 6 bases, with 25 bases between them. The CDR3 DNA is TGTGCCAGCAGCTCCGGGACTGCCGGGGGTCGCCCTGCAAACATTCAGTACTTC. It specifies CASSSGTAGGRPANIQYF. The full variable domain, rest sourced from reference TRBV11-1 and TRBJ2-4, is EAEVAQSPRYKITEKSQAVAFWCDPISGHATLYWYRQILGQGPELLVQFQDESVVDDSQLPKDRFSAERLKGVDSTLKIQPAELGDSAMYLCASSSGTAGGRPANIQYFGAGTRLSVL.

Only one count was recorded for this clone. CDR3 amino acids: CASSQETGGNQPQHF. CDR3 in DNA: TGTGCCAGCAGCCAAGAGACAGGGGGCAATCAGCCCCAGCATTTT. The chain couples TRBV4-2 to TRBJ1-5; 8 positions agree with TRBD1. CDR1 and CDR2 from the germline V gene are LGHNA and YNFKEQ. This CDR3 is 15 amino acids long. Trimming at V came to 0 bases and at J to 2 bases, leaving 0 bases not matched to a gene.

J is TRBJ2-5 and V is TRBV7-8; TRBD2 is a possible D gene (6 bases). V was cut by 5 bases and J by 1 base, with 11 bases left in between. In germline, CDR1 is SGHVS, CDR2 FQNEAQ. CDR3 length equals 14 residues. In DNA, the CDR3 is TGTGCCAGCAGCCTTTGGGACTTCCAAGAGACCCAGTACTTC. Translated: CASSLWDFQETQYF.

This chain uses TRBV7-2 with TRBJ1-5; 10 nucleotides match TRBD1. CDR1 is SGHTA, CDR2 FQGNSA, per germline. There are 15 residues in the CDR3. The J segment lost 5 bases and the V segment lost 4 bases, leaving 5 bases of the junction unmatched. The CDR3 here is CASSSQDRGDQPQHF. The CDR3 DNA follows: TGTGCCAGCAGCTCCCAGGACAGGGGGGATCAGCCCCAGCATTTT.

V usage is TRBV7-9 and J usage is TRBJ2-7, with D hard to call. The CDR3 has 12 amino acids. V gave up 4 bases and J gave up 6 bases, with 10 bases separating them. CDR1 is SEHNR, CDR2 FQNEAQ, per germline (reference sequence). In DNA, the CDR3 is TGTGCCAGCAGCTCTTCCGTTCCCGAGCAGTACTTC. Encoded protein: CASSSSVPEQYF.

This clone was recorded a few times. The CDR3 spells CASSYSMETYNEQFF. CDR3 DNA: TGTGCCAGCAGTTACTCGATGGAGACCTACAATGAGCAGTTCTTC. The chain recombines TRBV6-5 with TRBJ2-1; D gene ambiguous. Deletions cut 0 bases from V and 2 bases from J, with 8 bases between. Per the germline V gene, CDR1 is MNHEY and CDR2 is SVGAGI. The CDR3 is 15 residues long.

A few counts support this clone. The chain has TRBV19 and TRBJ1-4; D is possibly TRBD1 (5 bases). This CDR3 spans 14 amino acids. With 2 bases removed from V and 8 bases from J, the gap between germline ends came to 12 bases. From germline, CDR1 is LNHDA and CDR2 SQIVND (reference sequence). The CDR3 sequence: CASSIFQGPEKLFF. The CDR3 DNA reads TGTGCCAGTAGTATATTCCAGGGTCCAGAAAAACTGTTTTTT.

The genes are TRBV27 and TRBJ1-2, with TRBD1 matching 9 bases. The V segment lost 5 bases and the J segment 4 bases; nucleotides outside the gene matches: 8. The CDR3 totals 15 residues. Germline V gene lookup returns CDR1 MNHEY and CDR2 SMNVEV (reference sequence). The CDR3 DNA is TGTGCCAGCAGTACCAGACAGGGGGGATCCTATGGCTACACCTTC. Its translation: CASSTRQGGSYGYTF.

Of note for this clone: The junction differs from germline at one of its ends, possibly a read error. This sequence joins TRBV7-9 and TRBJ1-6; D uncertain. The CDR3 runs 14 residues. Germline V gives CDR1 SEHNR, CDR2 FQNEAQ (reference sequence). The CDR3 DNA follows: TGTGCCAGCAGCTTAGGGAACTATGATTCACCCCTCCACTTT. Its protein product is CASSLGNYDSPLHF.

This clone was seen a handful of times. The chain is built from TRBV5-1 and TRBJ2-5, with 10 bases that match TRBD1. The V gene's germline CDR1 is SGHRS and CDR2 YFSETQ. V gave up 1 base and J gave up 5 bases; unmatched junction bases: 11. CDR3 size: 17 residues. In DNA form, the CDR3 reads TGCGCCAGCAGCTTGAGGAGTCCGGACAGGGGGTCGGAGACCCAGTACTTC. It is translated as CASSLRSPDRGSETQYF.

The rearrangement joins TRBV4-3 to TRBJ2-5; D possibly corresponds to TRBD2 (5 bases). The CDR3 consists of 13 residues. Per the germline V gene, CDR1 is LGHNA and CDR2 is YSLEER. Trimming took 1 base from V and 10 from J, leaving 13 bases between them. CDR3 amino acids: CASSQALAGLQYF. Written as DNA, the CDR3 is TGCGCCAGCAGCCAAGCTCTAGCTGGTCTCCAGTACTTC.